Listed here are 2 T cell receptor beta chains from one sample, sequenced in a study of CD8 T cells in Susac syndrome. RNA, at about 0.45 to 1 ug, was reverse transcribed with random hexamers. MiXCR was run by TCRdb on the immunoSEQ multiplex PCR reads, yielding one entry per CDR3 protein. The sample lists hundreds of thousands of distinct CDR3 sequences, roughly 96% occurring once. Sequencing was performed on CD4+ T cells from PBMCs. The receptors come from a human donor with multiple sclerosis.

V gene TRBV3-1 combines with J gene TRBJ2-2, with 10 bases aligning to TRBD2. The V gene's germline CDR1 is LGHDT and CDR2 YNNKEL (reference sequence). Unmatched junction bases numbered 3, after V lost 9 bases and J lost 2 bases. CDR3 length: 14 amino acids. CDR3 in DNA: TGTGCCAGTTCTAGCGGGAGTAACACCGGGGAGCTGTTTTTT. Translation: CASSSGSNTGELFF.

The V call is TRBV25-1, the J call TRBJ2-1, with D possibly matching TRBD2 (5 bases). CDR1 is MGHDK and CDR2 is SYGVNS in the germline V gene. V lost 3 bases and J lost 5, with 8 bases in between. This CDR3 is built from 13 residues. CDR3 bases: TGTGCCAGCAGTGACGGACTGAACAATGAGCAGTTCTTC. Translation gives CASSDGLNNEQFF.